These 14 T cell receptor beta chains were sequenced from one sample in a study of blood T cell repertoires in COVID-19. Sequencing used immunoSEQ multiplex PCR; TCRdb keeps in-frame clones, though not all of them. The sample lists approximately 400,000 clones; about 87% were seen once. Material for sequencing was PBMCs or T cells enriched from blood (not recorded which). All receptors come from a man between 25 and 39 years old who had recovered from COVID-19.

This chain links TRBV7-2 with TRBJ2-3, with 14 bases that match TRBD2. V lost 5 bases and J lost 4; bases outside the gene matches: 8. Germline V gene lookup returns CDR1 SGHTA and CDR2 FQGNSA. This CDR3 has 17 residues. The CDR3 nucleotides are TGTGCCAGCAGCCCCTTGGGACTAGCGGGGGTGGCAGATACGCAGTATTTT. The encoded protein is CASSPLGLAGVADTQYF. Looking up the rest from reference TRBV7-2 and TRBJ2-3 gives the full variable domain: GAGVSQSPSNKVTEKGKDVELRCDPISGHTALYWYRQSLGQGLEFLIYFQGNSAPDKSGLPSDRFSAERTGGSVSTLTIQRTQQEDSAVYLCASSPLGLAGVADTQYFGPGTRLTVL.

The V and J genes are TRBV5-4 and TRBJ1-1; 8 bases agree with TRBD1. V lost 1 base and J lost 4; bases outside the gene matches: 9. The CDR3 totals 16 residues. Germline lookup yields CDR1 SGHNT and CDR2 YYREEE (reference sequence). Here the CDR3 reads CASSLSGQGIGTEAFF. For the CDR3, the DNA is TGTGCCAGCAGCTTGTCAGGACAGGGTATTGGCACTGAAGCTTTCTTT.

This chain links TRBV6-5 with TRBJ1-5; 9 nucleotides match TRBD1. The CDR3 totals 13 residues. V gave up 10 bases and J gave up 6 bases; unmatched junction bases: 7. CDR1 is MNHEY and CDR2 is SVGAGI in the germline V gene. The CDR3: CATTGGRFQPQHF. DNA for the CDR3: TGTGCCACTACAGGGGGCCGGTTTCAGCCCCAGCATTTT.

V is TRBV7-2 and J is TRBJ2-3, with 10 bases aligning to TRBD2. V shed 2 bases, J shed 3 bases, and the junction held 11 bases outside the gene matches. This CDR3 is 18 amino acids long. Germline CDR1 SGHTA, CDR2 FQGNSA. The CDR3 here is CASSLFVLAGGKTDTQYF. CDR3 in DNA: TGTGCCAGCAGCTTATTCGTGTTAGCGGGGGGTAAAACAGATACGCAGTATTTT.

This chain links TRBV10-2 with TRBJ2-1, with D uncertain. The germline V gene encodes CDR1 WSHSY and CDR2 SAAADI. Trimming took 6 bases from V and 8 from J, leaving 14 bases between them. The CDR3 covers 13 residues. This CDR3 is CASSPSGGDEQFF. As DNA, the CDR3 is TGCGCCAGCAGCCCCTCGGGTGGCGATGAGCAGTTCTTC.

The V gene is TRBV6-5, the J gene TRBJ1-1; D not certain. The CDR3 totals 13 residues. Germline loops: CDR1 MNHEY, CDR2 SVGAGI. The V and J ends lost 10 bases and 4 bases respectively, with 16 bases between them. The CDR3 sequence: CATHRGRFTEAFF. DNA of the CDR3: TGTGCCACCCACCGTGGGAGGTTCACTGAAGCTTTCTTT.

V usage is TRBV7-2 and J usage is TRBJ2-1; 9 positions match TRBD1. The CDR3 length is 12 residues. Trimming cost V 4 bases and J 9 bases; bases outside gene matches: 1. In germline, CDR1 is SGHTA, CDR2 FQGNSA. As DNA, the CDR3 is TGTGCCAGCAGCTCGGACAGGGGTGAGCAGTTCTTC. Translated: CASSSDRGEQFF.

The J gene is TRBJ2-2, the V gene TRBV10-3; 10 bases agree with TRBD2. V was pared by 3 bases and J by 5 bases, with 6 bases of the junction left unmatched. The germline gives CDR1 ENHRY, CDR2 SYGVKD. The CDR3 consists of 16 residues. The CDR3 is CAISEKAGGTTGELFF. CDR3 nucleotide sequence: TGTGCCATCAGTGAAAAAGCGGGGGGGACTACCGGGGAGCTGTTTTTT.

This chain uses TRBV14 with TRBJ1-4; no firm D call. CDR1 SGHDN and CDR2 FVKESK come from the germline V gene. The CDR3 has 13 residues. V was clipped by 6 bases and J by 3 bases, with 8 bases between them. The CDR3 reads CASRMRANEKLFF. CDR3 nucleotide sequence: TGTGCCAGCAGAATGCGGGCTAATGAAAAACTGTTTTTT.

The rearrangement links TRBV19 to TRBJ1-6; TRBD1 matches 9 bases. Germline assignment: CDR1 LNHDA and CDR2 SQIVND (reference sequence). This CDR3 has 14 amino acids. Trimming removed 6 bases from V and 8 bases from J; junction bases left unmatched: 5. Written as DNA, the CDR3 is TGTGCCAGTAGCCGGACAGGGGTGGATTCACCCCTCCACTTT. This codes for CASSRTGVDSPLHF.

The CDR3 here is CASSLRTGGEQYF. As DNA, the CDR3 is TGTGCCAGCAGTTTGAGGACAGGGGGAGAGCAGTACTTC. The gene calls are TRBV12-3 or TRBV12-4 and TRBJ2-7; 10 positions agree with TRBD1. This CDR3 is built from 13 residues. V was pared by 3 bases and J by 7 bases, with 3 bases of the junction left unmatched.

The DNA for the CDR3 is TGTGCCAGCAGCTTAGACAGGGGTCTTATCTCCTACGAGCAGTACTTC. It is translated as CASSLDRGLISYEQYF. The V call is TRBV7-9, the J call TRBJ2-7, with 7 bases that match TRBD1. This CDR3 comprises 16 residues. V lost 1 base, J lost 0 bases, and 6 bases stayed unmatched. In germline, CDR1 is SEHNR, CDR2 FQNEAQ (reference sequence).

The CDR3 loop is CASSPWGSGGNTGELFF. CDR3 sequence (DNA): TGTGCCAGCAGCCCTTGGGGTAGCGGGGGTAACACCGGGGAGCTGTTTTTT. The J gene is TRBJ2-2, the V gene TRBV7-3; 9 bases agree with TRBD2. Looked up from germline, CDR1 is SGHTA and CDR2 is FQGTGA. After removal of 5 bases from V and 2 bases from J, the junction contained 9 bases not matched to a gene. The CDR3 spans 17 residues.

The rearrangement joins TRBV6-5 to TRBJ1-2; TRBD1 aligns across 8 bases. CDR3 length equals 12 residues. Germline trimming cut 5 bases from V and 6 bases from J; bases unmatched to any gene: 2. The germline V gene has CDR1 MNHEY and CDR2 SVGAGI. For the CDR3, the DNA is TGTGCCAGCAGTCGGACAGGGAATGGCTACACCTTC. Translation: CASSRTGNGYTF.